This T cell receptor (beta chain) was sequenced for a study of graft-versus-host responses after intestinal transplantation. The study's findings and limits: Across patients carrying graft-donor T cell macrochimerism, allografts held high graft-versus-host to host-versus-graft clonal ratios.

Points on this clone: The antigen remains undetermined. This CDR3 is also generated by other DNA sequences in the sample.

Germline CDR1 reads SGDLS; CDR2 reads YYNGEE. Trimming removed 1 base at V and 5 bases at J, with 9 bases between. The CDR3 has 13 residues. The table came from immunoSEQ multiplex PCR; TCRdb's copy has only in-frame clones and leaves some out. The table records 62,000 or so clones, over 85% of them present only once. This clonotype was sampled from a human patient who received an intestinal transplant, so some T cells may come from the graft donor. The chain uses TRBV9 and TRBJ2-5; tentative D call: TRBD2 (6 bases). The sequences come from PBMCs, collected 26 days after transplant. CDR3 amino acids: CASSVSGGETQYF. The CDR3 nucleotides are TGTGCCAGCAGCGTATCCGGAGGGGAGACCCAGTACTTC.